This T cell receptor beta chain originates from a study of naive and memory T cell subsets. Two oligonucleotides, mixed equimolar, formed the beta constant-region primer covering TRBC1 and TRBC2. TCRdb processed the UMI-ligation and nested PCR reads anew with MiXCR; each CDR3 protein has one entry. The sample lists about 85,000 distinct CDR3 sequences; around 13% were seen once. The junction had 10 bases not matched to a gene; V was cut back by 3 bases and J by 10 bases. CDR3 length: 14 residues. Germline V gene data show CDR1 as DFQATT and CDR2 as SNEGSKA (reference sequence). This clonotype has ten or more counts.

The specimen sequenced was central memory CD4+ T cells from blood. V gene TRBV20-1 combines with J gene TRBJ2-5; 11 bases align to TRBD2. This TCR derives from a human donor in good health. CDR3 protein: CSASPTSGMRSQYF. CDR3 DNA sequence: TGCAGTGCTAGTCCGACTAGCGGGATGAGGAGCCAGTACTTC.